In its sample, the clone carrying this T cell receptor beta chain was seen many times. Its antigen remains unknown. This entry belongs to a study of CD8 T cells in ankylosing spondylitis. Notes on the study in general: Typical of ankylosing spondylitis blood, it appeared, was a TCR beta motif of under 10 highly homologous variants.

The germline V gene has CDR1 SGHRS and CDR2 YFSETQ. V lost 2 bases and J 4 bases, leaving 16 bases between the germline ends. The CDR3 has 16 amino acids. TCRdb re-analysed the 5' RACE reads in MiXCR, keeping a single row per CDR3 protein. The table records around 490,000 distinct CDR3 sequences, roughly 5.3% of them present only once. J is TRBJ2-1 and V is TRBV5-1, with D possibly being TRBD2 (5 bases). Specimen: blood, either unsorted or a sorted T cell fraction (not recorded which). The source is a male donor with ankylosing spondylitis. CDR3 DNA sequence: TGCGCCAGCAGCTTAGATCGGACCTCGGGATACAATGAGCAGTTCTTC. Its translation: CASSLDRTSGYNEQFF.